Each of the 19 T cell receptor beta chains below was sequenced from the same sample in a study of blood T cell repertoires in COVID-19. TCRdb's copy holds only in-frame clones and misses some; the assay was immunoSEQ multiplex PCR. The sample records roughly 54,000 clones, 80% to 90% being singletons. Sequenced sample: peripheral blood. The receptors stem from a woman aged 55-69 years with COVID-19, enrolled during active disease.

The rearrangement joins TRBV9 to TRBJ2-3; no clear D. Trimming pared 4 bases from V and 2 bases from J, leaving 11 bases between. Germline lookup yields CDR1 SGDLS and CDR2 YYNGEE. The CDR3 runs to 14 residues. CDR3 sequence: CASSSASYTDTQYF. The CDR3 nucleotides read TGTGCCAGCAGCTCAGCGTCTTACACAGATACGCAGTATTTT.

The CDR3 spells CASSYSSDGAKLFF. The CDR3 DNA is TGTGCCAGCAGTTACTCATCCGACGGAGCAAAACTGTTTTTT. The chain recombines TRBV6-6 with TRBJ1-4; D is ambiguous. This CDR3 spans 14 amino acids. Trimming pared 0 bases from V and 10 bases from J, leaving 12 bases between. Germline V gives CDR1 MNHNY, CDR2 SVGAGI (reference sequence).

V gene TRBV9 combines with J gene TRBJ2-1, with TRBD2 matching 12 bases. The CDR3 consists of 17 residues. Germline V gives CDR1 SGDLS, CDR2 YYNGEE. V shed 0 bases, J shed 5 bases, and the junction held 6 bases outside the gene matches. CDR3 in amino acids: CASSVGLAGGPDNEQFF. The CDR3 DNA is TGTGCCAGCAGCGTAGGTCTAGCGGGAGGGCCGGACAATGAGCAGTTCTTC.

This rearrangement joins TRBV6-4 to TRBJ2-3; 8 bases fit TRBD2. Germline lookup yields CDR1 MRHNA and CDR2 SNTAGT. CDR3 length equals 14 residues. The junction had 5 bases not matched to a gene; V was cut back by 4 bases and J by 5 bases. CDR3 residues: CASSVRLAGDTQYF. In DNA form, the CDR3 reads TGTGCCAGCAGTGTCCGTCTAGCGGGAGATACGCAGTATTTT.

CDR3 in DNA: TGTGCCAGCAGTTTACCCCCAGGTATAGGCAATCAGCCCCAGCATTTT. Encoded protein: CASSLPPGIGNQPQHF. The chain couples TRBV28 to TRBJ1-5, with D hard to call. Germline V CDR1 and CDR2: MDHEN, SYDVKM. The CDR3 has 16 residues. V was cut by 2 bases and J by 2 bases, with 13 bases left in between.

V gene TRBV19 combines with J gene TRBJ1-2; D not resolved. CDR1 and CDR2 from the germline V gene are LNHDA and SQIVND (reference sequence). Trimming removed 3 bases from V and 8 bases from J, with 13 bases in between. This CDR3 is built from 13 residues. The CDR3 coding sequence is TGTGCCAGTAGTATTGTTCGGGTTGGCGGCTACACCTTC. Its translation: CASSIVRVGGYTF.

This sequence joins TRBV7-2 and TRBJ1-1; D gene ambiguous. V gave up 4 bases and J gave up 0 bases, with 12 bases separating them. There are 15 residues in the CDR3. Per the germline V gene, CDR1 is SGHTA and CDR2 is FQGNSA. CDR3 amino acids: CASSSTVQLNTEAFF. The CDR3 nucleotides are TGTGCCAGCAGCTCAACAGTGCAGCTGAACACTGAAGCTTTCTTT.

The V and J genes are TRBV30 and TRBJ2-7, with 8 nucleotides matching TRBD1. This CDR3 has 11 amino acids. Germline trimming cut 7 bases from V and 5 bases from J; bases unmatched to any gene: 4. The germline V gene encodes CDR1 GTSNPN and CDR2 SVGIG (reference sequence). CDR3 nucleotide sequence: TGTGCCTCGGGACAGGATGACGAGCAGTACTTC. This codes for CASGQDDEQYF.

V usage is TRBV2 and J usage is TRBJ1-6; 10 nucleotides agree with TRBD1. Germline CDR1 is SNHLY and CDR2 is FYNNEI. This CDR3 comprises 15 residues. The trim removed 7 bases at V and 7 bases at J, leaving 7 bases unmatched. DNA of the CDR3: TGTGCCAGCATGACAGGGGGCGGTTGGAATTCACCCCTCCACTTT. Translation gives CASMTGGGWNSPLHF.

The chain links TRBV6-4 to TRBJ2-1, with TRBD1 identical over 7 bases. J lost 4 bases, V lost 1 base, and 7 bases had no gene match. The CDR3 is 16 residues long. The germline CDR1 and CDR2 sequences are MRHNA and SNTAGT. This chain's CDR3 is CASSDYTGTDYNEQFF. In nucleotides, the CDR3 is TGTGCCAGCAGTGACTACACCGGGACAGATTACAATGAGCAGTTCTTC.

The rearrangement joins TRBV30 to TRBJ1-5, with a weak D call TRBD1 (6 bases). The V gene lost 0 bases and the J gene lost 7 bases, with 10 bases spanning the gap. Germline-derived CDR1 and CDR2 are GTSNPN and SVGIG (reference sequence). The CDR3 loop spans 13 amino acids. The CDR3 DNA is TGTGCCTGGAGTGTACACAGGGACCAGCCCCAGCATTTT. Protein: CAWSVHRDQPQHF.

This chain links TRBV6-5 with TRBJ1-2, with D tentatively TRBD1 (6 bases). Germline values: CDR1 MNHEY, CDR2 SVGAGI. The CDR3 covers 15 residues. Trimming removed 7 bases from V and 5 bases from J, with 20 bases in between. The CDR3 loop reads CASNLIQGSNYGYTF. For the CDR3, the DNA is TGTGCCAGCAACCTCATACAGGGAAGCAATTATGGCTACACCTTC.

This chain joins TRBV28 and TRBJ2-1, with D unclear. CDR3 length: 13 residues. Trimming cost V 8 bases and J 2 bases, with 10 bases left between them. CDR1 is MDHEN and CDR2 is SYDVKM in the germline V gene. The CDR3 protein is CASAQAPYNEQFF. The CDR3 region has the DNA TGTGCCAGCGCTCAAGCGCCCTACAATGAGCAGTTCTTC.

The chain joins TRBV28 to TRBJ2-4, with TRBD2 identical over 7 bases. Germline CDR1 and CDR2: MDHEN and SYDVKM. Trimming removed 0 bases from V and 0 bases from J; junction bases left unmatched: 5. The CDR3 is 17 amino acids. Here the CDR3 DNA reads TGTGCCAGCAGTTTATGGGGAGGGGCCCTAGCCAAAAACATTCAGTACTTC. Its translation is CASSLWGGALAKNIQYF. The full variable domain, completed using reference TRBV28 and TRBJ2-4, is DVKVTQSSRYLVKRTGEKVFLECVQDMDHENMFWYRQDPGLGLRLIYFSYDVKMKEKGDIPEGYSVSREKKERFSLILESASTNQTSMYLCASSLWGGALAKNIQYFGAGTRLSVL.

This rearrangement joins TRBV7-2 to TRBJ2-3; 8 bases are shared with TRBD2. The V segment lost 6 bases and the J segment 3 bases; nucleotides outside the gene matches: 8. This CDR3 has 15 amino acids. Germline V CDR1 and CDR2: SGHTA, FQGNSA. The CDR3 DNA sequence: TGTGCCAGCAGACCTACTAGCGGCCCGACAGATACGCAGTATTTT. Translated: CASRPTSGPTDTQYF.

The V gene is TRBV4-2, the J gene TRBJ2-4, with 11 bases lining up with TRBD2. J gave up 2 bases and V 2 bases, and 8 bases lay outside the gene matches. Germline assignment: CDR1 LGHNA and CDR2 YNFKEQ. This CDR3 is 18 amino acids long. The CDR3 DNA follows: TGTGCCAGCAGCCAAACCGCTAGCGGGAGGATGACCAAAAACATTCAGTACTTC. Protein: CASSQTASGRMTKNIQYF.

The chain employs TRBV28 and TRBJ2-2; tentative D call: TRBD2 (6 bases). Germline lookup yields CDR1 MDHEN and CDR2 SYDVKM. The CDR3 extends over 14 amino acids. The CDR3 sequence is CASGAGYRTGELFF. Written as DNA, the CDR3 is TGTGCGTCCGGGGCGGGGTATCGCACCGGGGAGCTGTTTTTT.

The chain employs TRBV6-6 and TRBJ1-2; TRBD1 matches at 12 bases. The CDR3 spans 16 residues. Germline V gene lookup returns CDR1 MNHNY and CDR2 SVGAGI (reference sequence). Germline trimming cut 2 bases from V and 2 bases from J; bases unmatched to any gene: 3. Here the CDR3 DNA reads TGTGCCAGCAGTTACCGTGGGACAGGGGGCAACTATGGCTACACCTTC. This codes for CASSYRGTGGNYGYTF.

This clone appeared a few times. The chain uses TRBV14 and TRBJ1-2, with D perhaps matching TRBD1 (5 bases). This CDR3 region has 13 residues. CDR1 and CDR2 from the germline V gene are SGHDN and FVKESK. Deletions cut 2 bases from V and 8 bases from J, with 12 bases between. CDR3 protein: CASSQLSGRGYTF. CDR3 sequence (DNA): TGTGCCAGCAGCCAATTGTCAGGGCGAGGCTACACCTTC.